The sequence of this T cell receptor (beta chain) was determined in a study of OX40 agonist ivuxolimab in advanced cancers. As for the study more broadly: Ivuxolimab, which targeted the costimulatory receptor OX40 (CD134), was an agonistic, fully human IgG2 monoclonal antibody. Of the roughly 50 dose-escalation patients, hepatocellular carcinoma was present in roughly 19, melanoma in around 15, renal cell carcinoma in 9 and head and neck cancer in 9. Partial responses occurred in three dose-escalation patients: two with cutaneous melanoma and one with hepatocellular carcinoma. The monotherapy dose-escalation portion (N ≈ 55 patients) of the phase I ivuxolimab trial is reported in the paper. In the dose-escalation cohort, approximately 82% of patients were male, and the mean age was around 60 years, with a range of 23 to 79. Intravenous ivuxolimab was administered to patients every 2 weeks at six dose levels: 0.01, 0.1, 0.3, 1.5, 3 and 10 mg/kg. Patients were allowed to have had prior anti-PD-1, anti-PD-L1 or anti-CTLA-4 therapy, and around 37% of the dose-escalation patients had previously received checkpoint inhibitors. Peripheral TCRbeta sequencing was intended to test whether TCR sequence diversity was altered and clonal T-cell expansion was caused by ivuxolimab.

The CDR3 covers 16 residues, taking in both the cysteine and the phenylalanine. The kept DNA is CDR3 alone, 48 bases in frame from the first base. The CDR1 and CDR2 encoded by the germline V gene (reference sequence) are MNHEY and SMNVEV. The germline ends are 21 bases apart after V is trimmed by 5 bases and J by 8 bases. The investigation overall reported the following: Low levels of normalized T-cell clonal expansion were also seen in some nonresponding patients. In the 0.1-3.0 mg/kg groups, partial responders were among the patients with the lowest normalized peripheral clonal expansion, particularly in CD8+ T cells. After ivuxolimab, more expanded clones were found on average in CD8+ T cells than in CD4+ T cells. Which antigens the clonally expanded peripheral T cells were specific for was not determined. At doses from 0.1 to 3.0 mg/kg, clonal expansion was seen in both CD4+ and CD8+ blood T cells between baseline and week 6.

Genomic DNA was isolated from the sorted cells so that the TCRbeta CDR3 region could be sequenced. TCRbeta CDR3 regions were sequenced using the immunoSEQ Assay. TCRdb carries this immuneACCESS record with in-frame sequences only. Its versions omit some clonotypes, under half of them owing to an unresolved V gene in the studies checked, with the rest unexplained. Counted in this sample were about 19,000 clones; 70% to 90% of them appeared once. Approximately 12% of the sample is in the top ten clones. The trial excluded patients who had a history of autoimmune disease or who were on systemic immunosuppression. Peripheral blood for TCR sequencing was collected from all dose cohorts at baseline, on cycle 4 day 1, and on cycle 7 day 1. Samples came from an open-label, multicenter, first-in-human phase I dose-escalation trial of ivuxolimab. Adults with locally advanced or metastatic melanoma, renal cell, hepatocellular, or head and neck squamous cell carcinoma were enrolled in the trial. Before TCR sequencing, CD4+ T cells and CD8+ T cells from peripheral blood were sorted into separate populations.

A single count supports this clone. The antigen it recognizes is unknown. Per-base quality was not reported, and no clone a single base away is much larger than it. The chain employs TRBV27 and TRBJ1-4; TRBD1 could be the D gene, as 6 bases match. The sequenced sample was CD4+ or CD8+ T cells sorted from blood, obtained in a trial of the OX40 agonist ivuxolimab. This clonotype was sampled from an adult with an advanced solid tumor such as melanoma, head and neck, liver or kidney cancer. The CDR3 protein is CASSRTPRDTGEKLFF. The nucleotide sequence reads as follows: TGTGCCAGCAGTCGAACACCCCGGGACACAGGGGAAAAACTGTTTTTT.